This T cell receptor beta chain originates from a study of blood T cells in healthy people across ages. Study details: Through template switching, about one barcoded beta molecule was captured per two T cells, as measured in model experiments.

Germline V gene data show CDR1 as KGHDR and CDR2 as SFDVKD. This CDR3 spans 18 amino acids. Study-wide points: As naive T cell percentage varied, TCR beta diversity correlated strongly with it. Naive CD4+ cells and diversity were both higher in long-lived donors than in aged donors.

Remarks on this clonotype: What it recognizes is unknown. At one boundary the junction diverges from the germline segment, which might be a read error.

Together with a sample-barcoded 5' primer, a J-beta primer mix was included in a second PCR lasting about 7 to 12 cycles. Each sample yielded at least 2.5 million CDR3-containing paired-end reads. TCRdb independently ran MiXCR on the 5' RACE reads; one entry per CDR3 protein. The sample contains around 800,000 distinct CDR3 sequences, roughly 46% of which appear only once. Specimen: blood. The chain carries TRBV24-1 and TRBJ2-3; TRBD2 matches 12 bases. The TCR comes from a man older than 75 in good health. CDR3 amino acids: CAISDVLTSGSAGDTQYF. CDR3 nucleotides: TGTGCCATCAGTGATGTACTGACTAGCGGGAGTGCGGGAGATACGCAGTATTTT.